This T cell receptor (beta chain) was profiled in a study of cytomegalovirus exposure and HLA in healthy donors. The overall study: Inside one of the first data releases sat 75 million to 100 million unique TCRs taken from HLA-typed donors.

Germline CDR1 reads SGDLS; CDR2 reads YYNGEE. The CDR3 spans 15 residues. With V trimmed by 4 bases and J by 1 base, 3 bases remained unmatched. The PCR employed 60 Vbeta primers together with 13 Jbeta primers. The repertoire was sequenced with immunoSEQ multiplex PCR; TCRdb's copy has only in-frame clones and lacks some. The sample records 100,000 to 150,000 clones, around 80% being singletons. Remarks on this clone: The antigen remains undetermined.

Study-wide findings and caveats: Excluded: some indistinguishable V segments such as TRBV6-2 and TRBV6-3. Using a false discovery rate of 0.05, a later analysis showed that 16,000 or so TCR beta sequences were associated with HLA alleles. Previously analyzed data showed that most TCR beta V segments were productive at a frequency of about 87% or about 30%.

This TCR derives from a female donor in good health and CMV-seronegative. The gene calls are TRBV9 and TRBJ2-2; 8 positions match TRBD1. Sample: PBMCs. CDR3 in amino acids: CASSFGTGNTGELFF. The CDR3 DNA is TGTGCCAGCAGCTTCGGGACAGGGAACACCGGGGAGCTGTTTTTT.